This T cell receptor beta chain was sequenced for a study of shared clonotypes between healthy human individuals. Study-level information: Per donor, three plates held CD4 naive cells, three held CD4 memory, two held CD8 naive and one held CD8 memory.

Concerning this clone itself: Its cognate antigen is unknown.

Overall study results and limits: What limited the represented genetic and exposure-history diversity was the small number of donors.

Using immunoSEQ multiplex PCR, the repertoire was profiled, and TCRdb retains in-frame clones only, with some absent. The sample lists about 2.3 million clones, approximately 90% occurring once. This CDR3 contains 17 residues. The germline V gene encodes CDR1 GTSNPN and CDR2 SVGIG (reference sequence). This TCR was recovered from a man between 18 and 35 years old in good health. Some clones in this sample may be carry-over from other donors' samples. V is TRBV30 and J is TRBJ2-5; the match to TRBD1 covers 11 bases. The DNA end is more similar to TRBJ2-7, so the J call may be wrong. Sequenced material: naive CD4+ T cells from PBMCs. Specified subset: CD45RA+ positively selected. The CDR3 region has the DNA TGTGCCTGGAGATATTCGGACCCGGGACAGGGGGTCGGCGAGCAGTACTTC. Amino acid sequence: CAWRYSDPGQGVGEQYF.